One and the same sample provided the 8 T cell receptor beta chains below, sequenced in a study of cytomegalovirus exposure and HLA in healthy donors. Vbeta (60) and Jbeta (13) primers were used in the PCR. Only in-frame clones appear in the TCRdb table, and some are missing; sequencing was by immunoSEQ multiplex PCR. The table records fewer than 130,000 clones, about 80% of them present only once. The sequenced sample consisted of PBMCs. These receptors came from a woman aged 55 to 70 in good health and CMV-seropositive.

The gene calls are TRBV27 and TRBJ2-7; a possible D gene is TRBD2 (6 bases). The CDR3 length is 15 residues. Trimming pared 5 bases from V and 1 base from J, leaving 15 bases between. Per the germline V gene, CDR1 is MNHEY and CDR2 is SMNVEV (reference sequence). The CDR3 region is CASSNLAPNSYEQYF. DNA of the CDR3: TGTGCCAGCAGTAACCTAGCGCCTAATTCCTACGAGCAGTACTTC.

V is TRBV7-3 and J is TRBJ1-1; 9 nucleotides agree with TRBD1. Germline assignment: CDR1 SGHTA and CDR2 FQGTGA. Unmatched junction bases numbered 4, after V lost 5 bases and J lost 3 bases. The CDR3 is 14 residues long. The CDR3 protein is CASSLQGAHTEAFF. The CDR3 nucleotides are TGTGCCAGCAGCCTACAGGGGGCCCACACTGAAGCTTTCTTT.

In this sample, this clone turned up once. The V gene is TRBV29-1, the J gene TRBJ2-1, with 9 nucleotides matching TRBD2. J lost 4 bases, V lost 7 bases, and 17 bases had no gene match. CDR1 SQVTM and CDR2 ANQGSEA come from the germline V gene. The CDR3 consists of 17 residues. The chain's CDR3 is CSARNTGAGGNYNEQFF. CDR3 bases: TGCAGCGCTCGGAACACGGGAGCGGGAGGAAATTACAATGAGCAGTTCTTC.

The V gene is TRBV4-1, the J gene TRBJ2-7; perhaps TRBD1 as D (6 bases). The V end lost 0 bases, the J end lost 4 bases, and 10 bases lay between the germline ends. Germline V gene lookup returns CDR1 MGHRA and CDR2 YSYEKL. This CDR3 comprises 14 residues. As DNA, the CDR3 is TGCGCCAGCAGCCAAGAAGGACAGACTTACGAGCAGTACTTC. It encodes CASSQEGQTYEQYF.

The CDR3 sequence is CASSQKTGGVYYEQYF. The DNA for the CDR3 is TGCGCCAGCAGCCAGAAGACAGGGGGCGTTTACTACGAGCAGTACTTC. The chain carries TRBV4-1 and TRBJ2-7; TRBD1 matches 10 bases. Germline CDR1 MGHRA, CDR2 YSYEKL. CDR3 size: 16 residues. Losses at the gene ends were 3 bases for V and 3 bases for J; bases not matched to a gene: 8.

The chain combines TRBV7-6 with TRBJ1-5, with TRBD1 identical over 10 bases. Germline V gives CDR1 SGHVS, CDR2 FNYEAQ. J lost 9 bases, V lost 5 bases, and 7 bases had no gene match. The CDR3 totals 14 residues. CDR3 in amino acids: CASSLGQGVRPQHF. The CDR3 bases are TGTGCCAGCAGCCTCGGACAGGGGGTTCGGCCCCAGCATTTT.

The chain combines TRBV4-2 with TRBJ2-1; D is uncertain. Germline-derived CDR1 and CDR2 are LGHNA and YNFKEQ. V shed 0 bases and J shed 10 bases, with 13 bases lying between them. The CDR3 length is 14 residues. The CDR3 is CASSQDGTKQEQFF. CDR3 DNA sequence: TGTGCCAGCAGCCAAGATGGTACTAAGCAGGAGCAGTTCTTC.

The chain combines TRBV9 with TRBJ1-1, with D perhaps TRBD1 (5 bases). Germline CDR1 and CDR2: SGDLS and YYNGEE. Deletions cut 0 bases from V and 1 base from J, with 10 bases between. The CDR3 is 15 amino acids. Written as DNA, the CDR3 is TGTGCCAGCAGCGTAGGGAGGGGATGGAACACTGAAGCTTTCTTT. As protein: CASSVGRGWNTEAFF.